A selection of T cell receptor beta chains follows, all from one sample in a study of T cells in Graves' hyperthyroidism and ophthalmopathy. TCRdb ran MiXCR on the multiplex PCR reads and lists one entry per CDR3 protein. The repertoire has hundreds of thousands of distinct CDR3 sequences, roughly 40% of them found once; the top ten carry around 10%. Source material: blood. These receptors all stem from a man aged 18-30 years with Graves' hyperthyroidism. Each CDR3 is given with its conserved first and last residue. A D gene is named only where the DNA matches it firmly. Size values are once, few and many counts, or a class for expanded clones, and some rows have none.

size,J,D,V,CDR3,DNA
few,TRBJ2-5,-,TRBV9,CASSVSSGLGETQYF,TGTGCCAGCAGCGTTAGCAGCGGGTTGGGCGAGACCCAGTACTTC
-,TRBJ2-7,-,TRBV6-6,CASDPRGNSYEQYF,TGTGCCAGCGACCCTAGGGGCAACAGCTACGAGCAGTACTTC
many,TRBJ2-2,-,TRBV12-3/TRBV12-4,CASSVGQLFF,TGTGCCAGCAGCGTCGGGCAGCTGTTTTTT
-,TRBJ2-7,TRBD2,TRBV4-1,CASPGGDEQYF,TGCGCCAGCCCGGGGGGGGACGAGCAGTACTTC
-,TRBJ2-7,TRBD1,TRBV11-2,CASSLAPGQAANGDYEQYF,TGTGCCAGCAGCTTAGCCCCAGGACAGGCTGCAAATGGGGATTACGAGCAGTACTTC
-,TRBJ2-5,-,TRBV12-3/TRBV12-4,CASSLVAGKETQYF,TGTGCCAGCAGTTTGGTAGCAGGAAAAGAGACCCAGTACTTC
-,TRBJ2-3,TRBD1,TRBV10-3,CAISDPGQGPDTQYF,TGTGCCATCAGTGATCCGGGACAGGGCCCAGATACGCAGTATTTT
-,TRBJ2-7,TRBD2,TRBV14,CAIPPGTSERRLYEQYF,TGTGCCATTCCGCCCGGGACTAGCGAGCGGAGGCTCTACGAGCAGTACTTC
many,TRBJ1-1,-,TRBV5-1,CASSHEQNTEAFF,TGCGCCAGCAGCCACGAGCAGAACACTGAAGCTTTCTTT
-,TRBJ2-7,-,TRBV10-3,CATAGTDPYEQYF,TGTGCCACAGCCGGGACGGACCCCTACGAGCAGTACTTC
many,TRBJ1-6,-,TRBV12-3/TRBV12-4,CASNEGNSPLHF,TGTGCCAGCAACGAGGGTAATTCACCCCTCCACTTT
many,TRBJ2-2,TRBD2,TRBV10-3,CAISARASGRQNTGELFF,TGTGCCATCAGCGCCAGGGCTAGCGGGAGGCAAAACACCGGGGAGCTGTTTTTT
-,TRBJ1-1,-,TRBV27,CASRNQKIGWTEAFF,TGTGCCAGCAGGAACCAAAAAATCGGATGGACTGAAGCTTTCTTT
many,TRBJ1-4,-,TRBV5-1,CASSLGETNEKLFF,TGCGCCAGCAGCTTGGGGGAAACTAATGAAAAACTGTTTTTT
-,TRBJ1-4,-,TRBV9,CASSPESVGGEKLFF,TGTGCCAGCAGCCCCGAGTCGGTCGGAGGTGAAAAACTGTTTTTT
few,TRBJ2-5,-,TRBV12-3/TRBV12-4,CASSKVGTQYF,TGTGCCAGCAGTAAGGTGGGGACCCAGTACTTC
-,TRBJ1-6,-,TRBV25-1,CASQDANSPLHF,TGTGCCAGCCAAGATGCGAATTCACCCCTCCACTTT
few,TRBJ2-5,TRBD2,TRBV9,CASSVASGRETQYF,TGTGCCAGCAGCGTAGCTAGCGGGAGGGAGACCCAGTACTTC
few,TRBJ1-2,-,TRBV14,CASSQELGTGYTF,TGTGCCAGCAGCCAAGAATTGGGGACTGGCTACACCTTC
-,TRBJ1-2,-,TRBV7-8,CASSSQGQGFGYTF,TGTGCCAGCAGCTCCCAGGGGCAGGGGTTTGGCTACACCTTC
many,TRBJ2-7,-,TRBV6-5,CASSYAGPRGEQYF,TGTGCCAGCAGTTACGCGGGCCCTAGGGGCGAGCAGTACTTC
few,TRBJ1-2,TRBD1,TRBV5-5,CASSLATGGTYGYTF,TGTGCCAGCAGCTTGGCGACAGGGGGCACCTATGGCTACACCTTC
few,TRBJ2-7,TRBD2,TRBV5-1,CASSLAGTSGHEQYF,TGCGCCAGCAGCTTGGCGGGGACTAGCGGCCACGAGCAGTACTTC
few,TRBJ1-1,-,TRBV9,CASSVDPGGNAEAFF,TGTGCCAGCAGCGTAGACCCGGGGGGGAATGCTGAAGCTTTCTTT
-,TRBJ1-2,-,TRBV7-2,CASSLDWRRGYTF,TGTGCCAGCAGCTTAGATTGGCGGCGAGGCTACACCTTC
many,TRBJ1-1,-,TRBV29-1,CSAGGWGKNTEAFF,TGCAGCGCTGGGGGTTGGGGTAAGAACACTGAAGCTTTCTTT
few,TRBJ1-2,-,TRBV19,CASSRGGQRWGYTF,TGTGCCAGTAGCCGCGGGGGCCAGAGATGGGGCTACACCTTC
few,TRBJ1-1,-,TRBV19,CASSIGEGRITEAFF,TGTGCCAGTAGTATAGGAGAGGGCAGGATCACTGAAGCTTTCTTT
few,TRBJ2-5,-,TRBV20-1,CSASQGYFQETQYF,TGCAGTGCATCTCAAGGTTATTTTCAAGAGACCCAGTACTTC
few,TRBJ2-7,TRBD2,TRBV29-1,CSVGKRGTYEQYF,TGCAGCGTTGGAAAGCGGGGGACCTACGAGCAGTACTTC
many,TRBJ2-3,-,TRBV25-1,CASSEYSHTDTQYF,TGTGCCAGCAGTGAATACTCCCACACAGATACGCAGTATTTT
many,TRBJ2-2,TRBD1,TRBV10-3,CAISRQGSGELFF,TGTGCCATCAGCCGACAGGGATCCGGGGAGCTGTTTTTT
-,TRBJ1-2,TRBD1,TRBV29-1,CSATGTGGLNYGYTF,TGCAGCGCTACAGGGACAGGGGGCCTAAACTATGGCTACACCTTC
many,TRBJ2-7,TRBD2,TRBV6-1,CASSESPGLVNEQYF,TGTGCCAGCAGTGAATCCCCCGGACTAGTCAACGAGCAGTACTTC
few,TRBJ1-2,-,TRBV5-1,CASSLGVKGNYGYTF,TGCGCCAGCAGCTTGGGAGTAAAAGGGAACTATGGCTACACCTTC
-,TRBJ1-2,TRBD1,TRBV29-1,CSTGTGEVGYTF,TGCAGCACTGGGACAGGGGAGGTTGGCTACACCTTC
few,TRBJ2-7,-,TRBV20-1,CSASVEARGGEQYF,TGCAGTGCTAGCGTCGAGGCCCGCGGCGGCGAGCAGTACTTC
-,TRBJ2-2,-,TRBV29-1,CSVGGLRSGELFF,TGCAGCGTTGGCGGACTAAGGTCCGGGGAGCTGTTTTTT
-,TRBJ1-4,-,TRBV20-1,CSAREYIGGEKLFF,TGCAGTGCTAGGGAATACATAGGCGGGGAAAAACTGTTTTTT
-,TRBJ1-6,-,TRBV27,CASNTETYNSPLHF,TGTGCCAGCAACACCGAGACATATAATTCACCCCTCCACTTT
many,TRBJ2-7,TRBD1,TRBV5-1,CASSLGQEHYEQYF,TGCGCCAGCAGCCTGGGACAGGAGCACTACGAGCAGTACTTC
-,TRBJ1-6,-,TRBV6-1,CAATGGQISPLHF,TGTGCCGCAACGGGGGGCCAGATTTCACCCCTCCACTTT
many,TRBJ1-5,-,TRBV19,CASSSVLWGNQPQHF,TGTGCCAGTAGTTCGGTTCTCTGGGGCAATCAGCCCCAGCATTTT
few,TRBJ2-7,-,TRBV19,CASSIGAPYEQYF,TGTGCCAGTAGTATCGGGGCACCCTACGAGCAGTACTTC
few,TRBJ2-7,-,TRBV6-1,CASSLIWDTYEQYF,TGTGCCAGCAGCCTTATCTGGGACACATACGAGCAGTACTTC
few,TRBJ2-7,-,TRBV4-1,CASSQVADSSHEQYF,TGCGCCAGCAGCCAAGTCGCGGACTCTAGCCACGAGCAGTACTTC
few,TRBJ1-6,TRBD1,TRBV6-6,CASSQDQGENSPLHF,TGTGCCAGCAGCCAAGATCAGGGGGAGAATTCACCCCTCCACTTT
few,TRBJ2-7,-,TRBV14,CASSLLSSPYEQYF,TGTGCCAGCAGCCTACTGAGTAGTCCCTACGAGCAGTACTTC